Ten or more counts support the clone carrying this T cell receptor (beta chain). Antigen: not known. Germline lookup yields CDR1 SGHTA and CDR2 FQGNSA. This CDR3 has 16 amino acids. Germline trimming cut 5 bases from V and 6 bases from J; bases unmatched to any gene: 9. The source of the sample is a study of T cell repertoires in cytomegalovirus infection. Study-level background: Indicated by public TCR beta signatures were CMV infection and matching HLA type.

Regarding the study as a whole: HLA-C-restricted CMV-specific TCR beta clonotypes were dominant in the ex vivo response. Frequencies of public TCR beta families were cumulated, and this identified carriers of CMV plus the relevant HLA.

TCRdb re-called the reads through MiXCR, storing one row per CDR3 protein. This sample has about 76,000 distinct CDR3 sequences, with roughly 3.5% found just once. This chain joins TRBV7-2 and TRBJ2-2; TRBD2 agrees at 10 bases. The origin of this receptor is a human donor in good health (CMV status not recorded). Some clones in this sample may be carry-over from other donors' samples. Sequencing was carried out using PBMCs. As DNA, the CDR3 is TGTGCCAGCAGCCGACAAAGCGGGGGGGAAGCCGGGGAGCTGTTTTTT. Its translation: CASSRQSGGEAGELFF.